This T cell receptor beta chain derives from a study of blood T cells in healthy people across ages (dated by TCRdb to between 2014 and 2016). For the study in its entirety: In model experiments, roughly one uniquely barcoded TCR beta cDNA molecule per two T cells was captured by template switching. Donors of different ages were randomly distributed across sequencing lanes to avoid experimental bias. The donors were split into four age groups: young (average 16 years), middle-aged (more than 35), aged (over 55) and long-lived (roughly 86). Using the same blood draw, the study looked at two additional independent replicas of 1 million unique cDNA reads for two donors, one aged 18 to 29 and the other aged 80 or older. To track age-related changes in TCR beta repertoire diversity, the study relied on deep sequencing normalized with unique cDNA molecular identifiers. Points the paper makes about the study in general: Donor CMV infection status was unknown, potentially confounding age-related changes in expanded clonotypes. A strong correlation was found between observed TCR beta diversity and the percentage of naive T cells measured by flow cytometry. Estimates of total diversity from one million sequenced T cells were regarded as lower bounds and underestimates. Since profiling was done on bulk unsorted PBMCs, naive and antigen-experienced compartments could not be conclusively compared. Observed TCR beta diversity per million T cells fell roughly linearly with age, and a significant reduction was already apparent by age approximately 40. Compared with the aged group, the long-lived group had more naive CD4+ T cells, fewer expanded clones and increased TCR diversity, suggesting age selection.

For this clonotype: The antigen this receptor binds is unknown. Base qualities are not provided; no much larger clone lies one nucleotide away.

The donors were 40 or so Caucasian individuals from Russia, aged about 6 to 100 years, who were systemically healthy. Around 9.8 milliliters of peripheral blood were collected from each donor into EDTA-treated Vacutainer tubes. Ficoll-Paque density-gradient centrifugation was used to isolate PBMCs, with at least 7 million per sample. Trizol reagent was used to extract total RNA from the PBMCs, yielding at least 6 micrograms per sample. For every donor, an aliquot of PBMCs went through flow cytometry to measure the percentages of naive CD45RAhigh/CD27high T cells. Based on the germline V gene, the CDR1 and CDR2 sequences are MDHEN and SYDVKM. The V end loses 1 base and the J end loses 8 bases, and a stretch of 6 bases separates them. The CDR3 contains 12 residues, cysteine and phenylalanine counted. Only the CDR3 part of the read is kept: 36 bases, read in frame from the first base. The library was obtained by 5' RACE. The instrument was an Illumina HiSeq 2500. The second PCR ran for about 7 to 11 cycles and used a J-beta primer mix along with a sample-barcoded 5' primer. A template-switch 5' adaptor carrying 12 random nucleotides introduced a unique molecular identifier onto each TCR beta cDNA molecule. Each sample yielded at least 3 million CDR3-containing paired-end reads. First-strand cDNA synthesis was performed from all RNA using the Mint cDNA synthesis kit, with priming by a TRBC-specific oligonucleotide. All cDNA was treated with uracil-DNA glycosylase and then went through a first 18-cycle PCR with the universal primers M1SS and BC2_uni_R. Regarding the original processing steps: For normalization, 1 million high-quality reads were randomly selected from each sample, with every read carrying a distinct molecular identifier. Instead of being binned into consensus sequences, reads that shared molecular identifiers were thrown out. MiTCR, set to a Q25 quality threshold and the strictest error-elimination algorithm, was used for CDR3 identification, clonotype clustering and error correction. A nonparametric unseen species model using Euler transformation provided a lower-bound estimate of total TCR beta diversity. Through fastp at Q25 and MiXCR, TCRdb rebuilt clones from the public reads, retaining in-frame beta chains. Identical CDR3 protein sequences are pooled into one entry, listed with their most common genes and DNA. The authors' filters were not applied to this entry. In this sample the table shows about 1.6 million distinct CDR3 sequences, roughly 32% of which occur a single time. 11% of the sample is held by the ten biggest clonotypes.

The material sequenced was blood. The sequence came from a woman aged 30 to 39 in good health. Recombination connected TRBV28 to TRBJ2-1, with the D segment identity uncertain. CDR3 protein: CASSLFPDEQFF. The nucleotide sequence reads as follows: TGTGCCAGCAGTTTATTCCCCGATGAGCAGTTCTTC.